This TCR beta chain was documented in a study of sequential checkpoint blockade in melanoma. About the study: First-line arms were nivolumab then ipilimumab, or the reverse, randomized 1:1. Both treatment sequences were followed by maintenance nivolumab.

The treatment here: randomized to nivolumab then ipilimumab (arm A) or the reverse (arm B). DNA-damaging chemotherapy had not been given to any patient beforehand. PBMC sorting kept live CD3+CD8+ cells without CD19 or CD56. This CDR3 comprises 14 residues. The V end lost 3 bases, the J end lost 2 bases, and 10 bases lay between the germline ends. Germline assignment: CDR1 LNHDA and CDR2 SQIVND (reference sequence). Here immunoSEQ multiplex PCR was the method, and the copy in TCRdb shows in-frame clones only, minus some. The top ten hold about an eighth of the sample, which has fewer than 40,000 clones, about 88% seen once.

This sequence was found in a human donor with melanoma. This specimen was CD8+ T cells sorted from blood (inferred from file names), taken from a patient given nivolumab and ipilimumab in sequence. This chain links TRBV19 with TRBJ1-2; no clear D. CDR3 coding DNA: TGTGCCAGTAGTATGGTCAGAACAAACTATGGCTACACCTTC. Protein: CASSMVRTNYGYTF.